These T cell receptor beta chains were read from a single sample in a study of blood T cell repertoires in COVID-19. Repertoires were generated with immunoSEQ multiplex PCR, while TCRdb's copy carries only in-frame clones and drops some. The sample includes some 200,000 clones, approximately 83% of them seen just once. What was sequenced was peripheral blood. These receptors were taken from a human donor with acute or convalescent COVID-19. The donor label of this sample is uncertain. Both conserved end residues are part of each CDR3. The D gene is left open where the match is weak. Some rows mark clone size as missing; the rest say once, few, many or name a class of expanded clone.

length | J | size | D | V | CDR3 | DNA
13 | TRBJ1-2 | . | . | TRBV6-5 | CASSLQENYGYTF | TGTGCCAGCAGCCTACAGGAGAACTATGGCTACACCTTC
17 | TRBJ1-3 | . | . | TRBV9 | CASSVDSDTQGGNTIYF | TGTGCCAGCAGCGTAGATTCGGACACCCAGGGGGGAAACACCATATATTTT
16 | TRBJ1-5 | . | . | TRBV19 | CASSARTDLINQPQHF | TGTGCCAGTAGTGCCCGGACAGATCTAATAAATCAGCCCCAGCATTTT
16 | TRBJ2-7 | . | TRBD2 | TRBV7-8 | CASSPKGRSGGYEQYF | TGTGCCAGCAGCCCAAAGGGGAGGAGCGGGGGCTACGAGCAGTACTTC
15 | TRBJ1-6 | . | . | TRBV5-6 | CASSLRTATNSPLHF | TGTGCCAGCAGCTTGAGGACAGCGACTAATTCACCCCTCCACTTT
19 | TRBJ1-3 | . | TRBD1 | TRBV11-2 | CASSLEGMTGGISGNTIYF | TGTGCCAGCAGCTTAGAGGGGATGACAGGGGGGATCTCTGGAAACACCATATATTTT
13 | TRBJ2-2 | few | TRBD2 | TRBV6-2/TRBV6-3 | CASSASGTGELFF | TGTGCCAGCAGTGCTAGCGGGACCGGGGAGCTGTTTTTT
14 | TRBJ1-1 | . | . | TRBV7-9 | CASSPPRGNTEAFF | TGTGCCAGCAGCCCGCCCCGGGGGAACACTGAAGCTTTCTTT
17 | TRBJ2-6 | once | . | TRBV27 | CASSPWQGGSGANVLTF | TGTGCCAGCAGTCCCTGGCAGGGGGGATCTGGGGCCAACGTCCTGACTTTC
16 | TRBJ2-1 | . | . | TRBV10-3 | CAISALLGEAGNEQFF | TGTGCCATCAGTGCCCTACTAGGGGAGGCGGGGAATGAGCAGTTCTTC
13 | TRBJ2-5 | . | . | TRBV7-7 | CASSLASLETQYF | TGTGCTAGCAGCTTAGCTAGTCTGGAGACCCAGTACTTC
13 | TRBJ1-1 | few | . | TRBV7-9 | CASSPPRVTEAFF | TGTGCCAGCAGCCCCCCCAGGGTAACTGAAGCTTTCTTT
13 | TRBJ1-5 | once | . | TRBV7-9 | CASSWREGQPQHF | TGTGCCAGCAGCTGGCGGGAGGGTCAGCCCCAGCATTTT
14 | TRBJ1-5 | . | TRBD1 | TRBV5-1 | CASSLGQGGEPQHF | TGCGCCAGCAGCTTGGGCCAGGGGGGAGAGCCCCAGCATTTT
12 | TRBJ2-6 | . | . | TRBV29-1 | CSADLGANVLTF | TGCAGCGCCGACTTAGGGGCCAACGTCCTGACTTTC
17 | TRBJ1-5 | . | TRBD1 | TRBV7-8 | CASSVSGTGTTRQPQHF | TGTGCCAGCAGCGTCTCCGGGACAGGTACTACGAGGCAGCCCCAGCATTTT
14 | TRBJ1-1 | few | TRBD1 | TRBV5-1 | CASSLGLTGGSAFF | TGCGCCAGCAGCTTGGGGCTGACAGGGGGCAGTGCTTTCTTT